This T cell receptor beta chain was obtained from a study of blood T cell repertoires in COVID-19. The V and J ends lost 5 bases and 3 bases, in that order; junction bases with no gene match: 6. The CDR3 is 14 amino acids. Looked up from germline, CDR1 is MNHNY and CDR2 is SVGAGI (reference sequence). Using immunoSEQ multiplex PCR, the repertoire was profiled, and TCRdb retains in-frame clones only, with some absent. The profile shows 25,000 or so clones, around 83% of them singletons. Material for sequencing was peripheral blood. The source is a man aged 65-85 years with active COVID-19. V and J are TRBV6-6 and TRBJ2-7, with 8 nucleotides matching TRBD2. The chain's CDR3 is CASSTPGTSYEQYF. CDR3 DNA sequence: TGTGCCAGCAGTACCCCGGGGACTAGCTACGAGCAGTACTTC.